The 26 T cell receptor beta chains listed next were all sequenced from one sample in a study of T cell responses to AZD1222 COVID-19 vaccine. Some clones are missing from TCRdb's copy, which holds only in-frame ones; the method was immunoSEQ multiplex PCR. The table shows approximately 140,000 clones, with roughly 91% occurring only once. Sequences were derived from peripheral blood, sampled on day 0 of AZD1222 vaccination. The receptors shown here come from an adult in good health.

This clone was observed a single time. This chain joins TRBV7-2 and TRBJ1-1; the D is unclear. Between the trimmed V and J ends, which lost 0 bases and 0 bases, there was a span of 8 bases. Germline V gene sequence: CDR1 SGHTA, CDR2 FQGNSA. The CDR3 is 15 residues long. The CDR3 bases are TGTGCCAGCAGCTTAGCAGGGAAGATGAACACTGAAGCTTTCTTT. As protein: CASSLAGKMNTEAFF. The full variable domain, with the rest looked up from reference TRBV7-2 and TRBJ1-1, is GAGVSQSPSNKVTEKGKDVELRCDPISGHTALYWYRQSLGQGLEFLIYFQGNSAPDKSGLPSDRFSAERTGGSVSTLTIQRTQQEDSAVYLCASSLAGKMNTEAFFGQGTRLTVV.

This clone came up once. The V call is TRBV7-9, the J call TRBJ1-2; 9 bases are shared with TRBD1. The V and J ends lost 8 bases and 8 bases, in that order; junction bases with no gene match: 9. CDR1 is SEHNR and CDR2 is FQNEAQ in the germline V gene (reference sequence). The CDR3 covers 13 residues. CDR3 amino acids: CASSDRGLGGYTF. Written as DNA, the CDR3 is TGTGCCAGCTCGGACAGGGGCCTTGGGGGCTACACCTTC.

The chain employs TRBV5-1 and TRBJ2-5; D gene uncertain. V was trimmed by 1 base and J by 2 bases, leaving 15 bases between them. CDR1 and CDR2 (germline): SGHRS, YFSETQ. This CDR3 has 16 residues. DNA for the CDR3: TGCGCCAGCAGCTTGTTGCCGATGAGGACGCAAGAGACCCAGTACTTC. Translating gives CASSLLPMRTQETQYF. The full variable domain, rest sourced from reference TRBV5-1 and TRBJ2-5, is KAGVTQTPRYLIKTRGQQVTLSCSPISGHRSVSWYQQTPGQGLQFLFEYFSETQRNKGNFPGRFSGRQFSNSRSEMNVSTLELGDSALYLCASSLLPMRTQETQYFGPGTRLLVL.

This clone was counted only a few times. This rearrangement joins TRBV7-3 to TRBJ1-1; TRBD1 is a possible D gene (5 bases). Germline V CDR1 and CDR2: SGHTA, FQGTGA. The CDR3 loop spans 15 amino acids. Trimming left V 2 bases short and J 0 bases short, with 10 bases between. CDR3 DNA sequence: TGTGCCAGCAGCTTATTCCCGGGGGTGAACACTGAAGCTTTCTTT. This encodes CASSLFPGVNTEAFF.

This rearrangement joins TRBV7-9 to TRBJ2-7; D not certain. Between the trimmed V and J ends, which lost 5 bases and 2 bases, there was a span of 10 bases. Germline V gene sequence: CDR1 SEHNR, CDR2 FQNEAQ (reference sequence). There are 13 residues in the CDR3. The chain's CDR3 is CASSVRATYEQYF. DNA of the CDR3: TGTGCCAGCAGCGTCCGGGCCACCTACGAGCAGTACTTC.

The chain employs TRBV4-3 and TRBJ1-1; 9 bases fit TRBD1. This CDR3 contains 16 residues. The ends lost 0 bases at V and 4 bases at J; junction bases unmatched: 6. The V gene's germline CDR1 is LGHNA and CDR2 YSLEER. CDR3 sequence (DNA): TGCGCCAGCAGCCAAGAAAGAGGACAGGGGACCACTGAAGCTTTCTTT. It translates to CASSQERGQGTTEAFF.

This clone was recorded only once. CDR3 in amino acids: CASSLTGNTEAFF. CDR3 DNA: TGTGCCAGCAGTCTAACAGGGAACACTGAAGCTTTCTTT. This rearrangement joins TRBV12-3 or TRBV12-4 to TRBJ1-1; maybe TRBD1 (5 bases). V shed 5 bases and J shed 1 base, with 8 bases lying between them. There are 13 residues in the CDR3.

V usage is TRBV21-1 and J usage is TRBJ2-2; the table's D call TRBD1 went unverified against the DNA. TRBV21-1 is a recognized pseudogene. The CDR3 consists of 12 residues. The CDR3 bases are TGTGCCAGCAGCAATCAGTACGGGGAGCTGTTTTTT. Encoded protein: CASSNQYGELFF.

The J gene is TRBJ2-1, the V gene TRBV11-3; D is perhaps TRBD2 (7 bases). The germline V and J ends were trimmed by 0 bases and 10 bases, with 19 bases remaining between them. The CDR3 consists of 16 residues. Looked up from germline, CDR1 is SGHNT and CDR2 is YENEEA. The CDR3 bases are TGTGCCAGCAGCTTAGATGGGGGCGGGAGTCTGAGAGAGCAGTTCTTC. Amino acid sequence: CASSLDGGGSLREQFF. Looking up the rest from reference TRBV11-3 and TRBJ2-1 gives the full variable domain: EAGVVQSPRYKIIEKKQPVAFWCNPISGHNTLYWYLQNLGQGPELLIRYENEEAVDDSQLPKDRFSAERLKGVDSTLKIQPAELGDSAVYLCASSLDGGGSLREQFFGPGTRLTVL.

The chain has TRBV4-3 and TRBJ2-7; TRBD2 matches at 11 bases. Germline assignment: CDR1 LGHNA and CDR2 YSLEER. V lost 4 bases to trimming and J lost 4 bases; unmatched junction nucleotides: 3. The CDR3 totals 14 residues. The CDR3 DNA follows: TGCGCCAGCAGCCCCGGGACTAGCGGTTACGAGCAGTACTTC. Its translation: CASSPGTSGYEQYF.

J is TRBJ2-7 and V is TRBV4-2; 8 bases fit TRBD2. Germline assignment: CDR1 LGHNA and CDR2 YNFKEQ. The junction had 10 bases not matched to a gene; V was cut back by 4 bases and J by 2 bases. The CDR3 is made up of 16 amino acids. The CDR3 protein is CASSPEVTSGPYEQYF. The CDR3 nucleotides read TGTGCCAGCAGCCCCGAAGTTACTAGCGGACCCTACGAGCAGTACTTC.

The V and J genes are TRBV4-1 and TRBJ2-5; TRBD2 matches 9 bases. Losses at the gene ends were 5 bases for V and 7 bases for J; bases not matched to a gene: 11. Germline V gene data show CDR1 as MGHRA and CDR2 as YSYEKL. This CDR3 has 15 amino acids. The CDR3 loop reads CASSELAGTSGTQYF. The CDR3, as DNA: TGCGCCAGCAGCGAGCTAGCGGGGACATCAGGGACCCAGTACTTC.

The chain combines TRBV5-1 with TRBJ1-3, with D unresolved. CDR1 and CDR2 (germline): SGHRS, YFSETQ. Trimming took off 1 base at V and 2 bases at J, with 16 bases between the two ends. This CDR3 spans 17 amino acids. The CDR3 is CASSLYAGQSPGNTIYF. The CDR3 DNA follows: TGCGCCAGCAGCTTGTATGCTGGTCAGTCGCCTGGAAACACCATATATTTT.

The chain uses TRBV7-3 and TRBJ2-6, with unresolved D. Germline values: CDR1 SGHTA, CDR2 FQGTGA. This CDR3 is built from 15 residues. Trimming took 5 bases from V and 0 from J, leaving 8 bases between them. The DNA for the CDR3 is TGTGCCAGCAGCCCCGCTTTCTCTGGGGCCAACGTCCTGACTTTC. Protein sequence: CASSPAFSGANVLTF. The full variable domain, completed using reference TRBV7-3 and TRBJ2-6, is GAGVSQTPSNKVTEKGKYVELRCDPISGHTALYWYRQSLGQGPEFLIYFQGTGAADDSGLPNDRFFAVRPEGSVSTLKIQRTERGDSAVYLCASSPAFSGANVLTFGAGSRLTVL.

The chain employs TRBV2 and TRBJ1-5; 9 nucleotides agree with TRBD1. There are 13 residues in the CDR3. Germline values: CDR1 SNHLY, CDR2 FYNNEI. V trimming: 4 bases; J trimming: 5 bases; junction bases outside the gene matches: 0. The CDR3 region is CASSGTGDQPQHF. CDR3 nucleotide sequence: TGTGCCAGCAGTGGGACAGGGGATCAGCCCCAGCATTTT.

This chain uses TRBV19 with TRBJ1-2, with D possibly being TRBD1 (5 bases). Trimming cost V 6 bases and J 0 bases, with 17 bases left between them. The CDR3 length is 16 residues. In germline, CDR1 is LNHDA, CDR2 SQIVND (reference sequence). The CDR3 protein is CASSDPGQGANYGYTF. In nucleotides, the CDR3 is TGTGCCAGTAGCGACCCTGGGCAGGGAGCTAACTATGGCTACACCTTC.

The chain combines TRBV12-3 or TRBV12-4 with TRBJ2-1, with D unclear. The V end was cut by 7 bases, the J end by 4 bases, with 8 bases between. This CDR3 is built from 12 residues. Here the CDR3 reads CASTFGYNEQFF. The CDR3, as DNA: TGTGCCAGCACCTTTGGGTACAATGAGCAGTTCTTC.

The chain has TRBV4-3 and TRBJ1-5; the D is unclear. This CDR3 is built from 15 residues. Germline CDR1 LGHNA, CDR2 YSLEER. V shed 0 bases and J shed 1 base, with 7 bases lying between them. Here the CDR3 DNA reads TGCGCCAGCAGCCAAGATCGAGTGAGCAATCAGCCCCAGCATTTT. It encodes CASSQDRVSNQPQHF.

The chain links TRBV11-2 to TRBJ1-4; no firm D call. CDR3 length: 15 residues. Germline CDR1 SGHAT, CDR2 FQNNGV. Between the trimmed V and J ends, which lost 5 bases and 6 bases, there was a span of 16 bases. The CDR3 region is CASSRYHRHDEKLFF. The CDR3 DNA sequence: TGTGCCAGCAGCCGCTACCATCGGCATGATGAAAAACTGTTTTTT.

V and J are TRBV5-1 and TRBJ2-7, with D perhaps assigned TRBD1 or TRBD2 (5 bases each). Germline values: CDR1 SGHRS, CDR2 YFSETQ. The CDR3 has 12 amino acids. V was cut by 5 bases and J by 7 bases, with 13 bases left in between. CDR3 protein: CASREGKGEQYF. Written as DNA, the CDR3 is TGCGCCAGCAGAGAGGGGAAGGGGGAGCAGTACTTC.

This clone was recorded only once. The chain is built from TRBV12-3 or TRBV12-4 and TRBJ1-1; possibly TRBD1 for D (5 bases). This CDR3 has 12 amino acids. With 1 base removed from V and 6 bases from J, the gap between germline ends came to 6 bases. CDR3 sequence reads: CASSLGGAEAFF. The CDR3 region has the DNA TGTGCCAGCAGTTTAGGGGGGGCTGAAGCTTTCTTT.

The CDR3 protein is CASIDRGNTEAFF. The CDR3 DNA reads TGTGCCAGCATCGACAGGGGAAACACTGAAGCTTTCTTT. The rearrangement uses TRBV6-5 and TRBJ1-1; TRBD1 matches 8 bases. The V gene end was trimmed by 7 bases and the J gene end by 2 bases; junction bases not matched to a gene: 3. CDR3 length: 13 residues. The germline V gene encodes CDR1 MNHEY and CDR2 SVGAGI.

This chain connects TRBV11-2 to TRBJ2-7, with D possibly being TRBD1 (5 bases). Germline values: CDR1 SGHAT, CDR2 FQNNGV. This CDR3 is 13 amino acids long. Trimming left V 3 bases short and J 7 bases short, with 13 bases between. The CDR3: CASSFGHQAEQYF. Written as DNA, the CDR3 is TGTGCCAGCAGCTTTGGACATCAGGCGGAGCAGTACTTC. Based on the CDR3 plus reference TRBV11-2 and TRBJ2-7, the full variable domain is EAGVAQSPRYKIIEKRQSVAFWCNPISGHATLYWYQQILGQGPKLLIQFQNNGVVDDSQLPKDRFSAERLKGVDSTLKIQPAKLEDSAVYLCASSFGHQAEQYFGPGTRLTVT.

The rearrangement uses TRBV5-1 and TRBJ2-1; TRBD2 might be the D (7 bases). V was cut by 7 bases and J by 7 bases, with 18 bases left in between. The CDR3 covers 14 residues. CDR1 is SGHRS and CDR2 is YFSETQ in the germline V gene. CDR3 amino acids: CASGIGGARNEQFF. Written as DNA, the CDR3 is TGCGCCAGCGGTATTGGGGGGGCCAGAAATGAGCAGTTCTTC.

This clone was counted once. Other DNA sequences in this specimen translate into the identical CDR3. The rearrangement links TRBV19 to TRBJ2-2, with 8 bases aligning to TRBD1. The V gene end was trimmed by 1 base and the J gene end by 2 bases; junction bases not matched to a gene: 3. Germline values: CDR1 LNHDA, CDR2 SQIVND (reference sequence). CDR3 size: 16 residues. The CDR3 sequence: CASSIVQGANTGELFF. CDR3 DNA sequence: TGTGCCAGTAGTATAGTTCAGGGGGCAAACACCGGGGAGCTGTTTTTT.

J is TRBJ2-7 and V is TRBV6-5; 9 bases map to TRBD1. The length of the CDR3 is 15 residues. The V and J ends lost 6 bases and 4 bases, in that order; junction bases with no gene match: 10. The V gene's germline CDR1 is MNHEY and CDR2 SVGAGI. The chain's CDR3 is CASRLGQGSPYEQYF. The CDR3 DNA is TGTGCCAGCAGACTGGGACAGGGCTCCCCATACGAGCAGTACTTC.